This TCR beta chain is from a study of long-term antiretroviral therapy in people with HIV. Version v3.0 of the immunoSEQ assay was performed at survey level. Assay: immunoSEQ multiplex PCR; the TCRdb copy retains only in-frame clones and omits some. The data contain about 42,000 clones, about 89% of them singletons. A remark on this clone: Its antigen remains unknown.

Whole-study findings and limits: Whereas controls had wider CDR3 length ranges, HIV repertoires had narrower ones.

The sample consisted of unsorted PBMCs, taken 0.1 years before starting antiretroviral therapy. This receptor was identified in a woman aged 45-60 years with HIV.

CDR3 bases: TGTGCCAGCAGCGACAGGCTGAATCAGCCCCAGCATTTT. Translating gives CASSDRLNQPQHF. The chain uses TRBV6-1 and TRBJ1-5, with D possibly TRBD1 on 6 matching bases. V was shortened by 6 bases and J by 4 bases, with 10 bases between the two germline ends. CDR1 MNHNS and CDR2 SASEGT come from the germline V gene. There are 13 residues in the CDR3.